This is a list of T cell receptor beta chains from one sample in a study of blood T cells in healthy people across ages. TCRdb analysed the 5' RACE reads with MiXCR anew, one entry per CDR3 protein. In the table there are around 670,000 distinct CDR3 sequences, approximately 30% of which are singletons. Material: blood. The receptors derive from a woman older than 75 in good health. Each CDR3 is given with its conserved first and last residue. Each record gives: CDR3 DNA, CDR3 protein, V gene, D gene, clone size, J gene. A D gene is named only where the DNA matches it firmly. Not every row has a clone size; where given, it reads once, few, many or a size class.

cdr3_nt: TGTGCCGGCAGCTTAGCAGGGGGTATCTACGAGCAGTACTTC
cdr3_aa: CAGSLAGGIYEQYF
v_call: TRBV13
d_call: TRBD1
clone_size: NA
j_call: TRBJ2-7

cdr3_nt: TGCAGTGCTACAAGGGGTCCTGTCTACGAGCAGTACTTC
cdr3_aa: CSATRGPVYEQYF
v_call: TRBV20-1
d_call: NA
clone_size: many
j_call: TRBJ2-7

cdr3_nt: TGTGCCAGCAGCGTAACTCAGGGGGGCGAGCAGTACTTC
cdr3_aa: CASSVTQGGEQYF
v_call: TRBV14
d_call: NA
clone_size: many
j_call: TRBJ2-7

cdr3_nt: TGTGCCAGCAGCTTAGGAAGGTGGGGACAGGGGTACAATGAGCAGTTCTTC
cdr3_aa: CASSLGRWGQGYNEQFF
v_call: TRBV11-1
d_call: TRBD1
clone_size: NA
j_call: TRBJ2-1

cdr3_nt: TGTGCCAGCAGCGCTGACAGGGTAGGGAACACTGAAGCTTTCTTT
cdr3_aa: CASSADRVGNTEAFF
v_call: TRBV5-4
d_call: TRBD1
clone_size: few
j_call: TRBJ1-1

cdr3_nt: TGTGCCAGCAGCTACGGGACAGATCCGTCCTACGAGCAGTACTTC
cdr3_aa: CASSYGTDPSYEQYF
v_call: TRBV6-6
d_call: TRBD1
clone_size: NA
j_call: TRBJ2-7

cdr3_nt: TGTGCCAGCAGTGACGGGACTCCCGGGGCAGATACGCAGTATTTT
cdr3_aa: CASSDGTPGADTQYF
v_call: TRBV2
d_call: NA
clone_size: NA
j_call: TRBJ2-3

cdr3_nt: TGCGCCAGCAGCTCCCTTATTCCGGGACAGGGAACCTTAAGCTCCTACAATGAGCAGTTCTTC
cdr3_aa: CASSSLIPGQGTLSSYNEQFF
v_call: TRBV5-1
d_call: TRBD1
clone_size: many
j_call: TRBJ2-1

cdr3_nt: TGTGCCATCAGTCCGGGACAGTTCTCTAGGGCTGGAAACACCATATATTTT
cdr3_aa: CAISPGQFSRAGNTIYF
v_call: TRBV10-3
d_call: TRBD1
clone_size: NA
j_call: TRBJ1-3

cdr3_nt: TGTGCCAGCAGCAGGATCACAGGGGGGAACGCCAATCAGCCCCAGCATTTT
cdr3_aa: CASSRITGGNANQPQHF
v_call: TRBV27
d_call: TRBD1
clone_size: NA
j_call: TRBJ1-5

cdr3_nt: TGTGCCAGCAGCCAGGGGGGAGGACAAGGAAATGAGCAGTTCTTC
cdr3_aa: CASSQGGGQGNEQFF
v_call: TRBV3-1
d_call: NA
clone_size: NA
j_call: TRBJ2-1

cdr3_nt: TGTGCCAGCAGCTTAGTACATAACACTGAAGCTTTCTTT
cdr3_aa: CASSLVHNTEAFF
v_call: TRBV7-8
d_call: NA
clone_size: NA
j_call: TRBJ1-1

cdr3_nt: TGCAGTGCTAGAGACGGCAGAGGGGCCTACAATGAGCAGTACTTC
cdr3_aa: CSARDGRGAYNEQYF
v_call: TRBV20-1
d_call: NA
clone_size: NA
j_call: TRBJ2-5

cdr3_nt: TGTGCCAGCAGTTGGACAGGGGATCAGCCCCAGCATTTT
cdr3_aa: CASSWTGDQPQHF
v_call: TRBV6-5
d_call: TRBD1
clone_size: NA
j_call: TRBJ1-5

cdr3_nt: TGCAGCGCCACAGGGGGGCCTAACTATGGCTACACCTTC
cdr3_aa: CSATGGPNYGYTF
v_call: TRBV29-1
d_call: TRBD1
clone_size: many
j_call: TRBJ1-2

cdr3_nt: TGCAGTGCTAGAGGGCGCGGGAGGGTACGGGAAGAGCAGTTCTTC
cdr3_aa: CSARGRGRVREEQFF
v_call: TRBV20-1
d_call: TRBD2
clone_size: NA
j_call: TRBJ2-1

cdr3_nt: TGTGCCTGGAGTAGGGGTGAGCGAGATACGCAGTATTTT
cdr3_aa: CAWSRGERDTQYF
v_call: TRBV30
d_call: NA
clone_size: NA
j_call: TRBJ2-3

cdr3_nt: TGTGCCAGCAGCCTGACCGGGCCCTTCGAAGGTAGGCAGTTCTTC
cdr3_aa: CASSLTGPFEGRQFF
v_call: TRBV7-9
d_call: NA
clone_size: few
j_call: TRBJ2-1

cdr3_nt: TGCAGCGTTGAAGAGTGGGGCAGGGGATCCTACGAGCAGTACTTC
cdr3_aa: CSVEEWGRGSYEQYF
v_call: TRBV29-1
d_call: NA
clone_size: many
j_call: TRBJ2-7

cdr3_nt: TGTGCCCAAACCCGGGACAGAACAAATTCACCCCTCCACTTT
cdr3_aa: CAQTRDRTNSPLHF
v_call: TRBV30
d_call: TRBD1
clone_size: few
j_call: TRBJ1-6

cdr3_nt: TGCGCCAGCAGCCGCTGGACAGGGGACAATTCACCCCTCCACTTT
cdr3_aa: CASSRWTGDNSPLHF
v_call: TRBV5-1
d_call: TRBD1
clone_size: many
j_call: TRBJ1-6

cdr3_nt: TGTGCCAGCAGCCAAGGCACGCACGAGCAGTACTTC
cdr3_aa: CASSQGTHEQYF
v_call: TRBV14
d_call: NA
clone_size: many
j_call: TRBJ2-7

cdr3_nt: TGTGCCAGCAGCTTTGGTTTTGGTGCAACTAATGAAAAACTGTTTTTT
cdr3_aa: CASSFGFGATNEKLFF
v_call: TRBV5-5
d_call: NA
clone_size: NA
j_call: TRBJ1-4

cdr3_nt: TGTGCCAGCAGTTACGGCGCGGCTGGGGCCAACGTCCTGACTTTC
cdr3_aa: CASSYGAAGANVLTF
v_call: TRBV6-5
d_call: NA
clone_size: many
j_call: TRBJ2-6

cdr3_nt: TGTGCCAGCAGGGCGGGAGAGGGACCCCTCCACTTT
cdr3_aa: CASRAGEGPLHF
v_call: TRBV2
d_call: NA
clone_size: few
j_call: TRBJ1-6

cdr3_nt: TGTGCCAGCAGCTTAGGAGGGGGAGGAACTGAAGCTTTCTTT
cdr3_aa: CASSLGGGGTEAFF
v_call: TRBV7-2
d_call: NA
clone_size: few
j_call: TRBJ1-1

cdr3_nt: TGTGCCAGCAGTTACGCGGGACCACCAAACCAGTACTTC
cdr3_aa: CASSYAGPPNQYF
v_call: TRBV6-2/TRBV6-3
d_call: NA
clone_size: many
j_call: TRBJ2-7

cdr3_nt: TGTGCCAGCAGGGGGGAGAGGGGTATCGGGAGGAGCTCTGGGGCCAACGTCCTGACTTTC
cdr3_aa: CASRGERGIGRSSGANVLTF
v_call: TRBV6-1
d_call: TRBD2
clone_size: few
j_call: TRBJ2-6

cdr3_nt: TGCGCCAGCAGCCAAGATCTACAGGTGGGCTACACCTTC
cdr3_aa: CASSQDLQVGYTF
v_call: TRBV4-3
d_call: NA
clone_size: many
j_call: TRBJ1-2

cdr3_nt: TGCGCCAGCAGCTCCCGCCCTGGGACCGGGGAGCTGTTTTTT
cdr3_aa: CASSSRPGTGELFF
v_call: TRBV5-1
d_call: NA
clone_size: many
j_call: TRBJ2-2

cdr3_nt: TGTGCCAGCCGGGATCCCTATGGCTACACCTTC
cdr3_aa: CASRDPYGYTF
v_call: TRBV2
d_call: NA
clone_size: NA
j_call: TRBJ1-2

cdr3_nt: TGTGCCAGCAGCCGCGCCGGGACTCAACACGAGGGTGAGCAGTTCTTC
cdr3_aa: CASSRAGTQHEGEQFF
v_call: TRBV7-9
d_call: NA
clone_size: many
j_call: TRBJ2-1

cdr3_nt: TGTGCCGGCAGTTTTGGACAGACCTACGAGCAGTACTTC
cdr3_aa: CAGSFGQTYEQYF
v_call: TRBV28
d_call: NA
clone_size: NA
j_call: TRBJ2-7

cdr3_nt: TGTGCTAGTGGTTTGAACGGCCTTGGACATTCACAAGAGACCCAGTACTTC
cdr3_aa: CASGLNGLGHSQETQYF
v_call: TRBV12-5
d_call: NA
clone_size: NA
j_call: TRBJ2-5

cdr3_nt: TGCAGCGTTGAAATTGGCGGGATACCGACGTACAATGAGCAGTACTTC
cdr3_aa: CSVEIGGIPTYNEQYF
v_call: TRBV29-1
d_call: NA
clone_size: NA
j_call: TRBJ2-5

cdr3_nt: TGCAGTGCAGCCCAAACTCCGGGACAGGGAGGCGAGCAGTACTTC
cdr3_aa: CSAAQTPGQGGEQYF
v_call: TRBV20-1
d_call: TRBD1
clone_size: many
j_call: TRBJ2-7

cdr3_nt: TGCAGTGCTAGTGGGGCAATTCGTCTAGCGGACAATGAGCAGTTCTTC
cdr3_aa: CSASGAIRLADNEQFF
v_call: TRBV20-1
d_call: TRBD2
clone_size: NA
j_call: TRBJ2-1

cdr3_nt: TGCGCCGGCAGCTTTAGCGGCGCCTACAATGAGCAGTTCTTC
cdr3_aa: CAGSFSGAYNEQFF
v_call: TRBV5-1
d_call: NA
clone_size: NA
j_call: TRBJ2-1

cdr3_nt: TGTGCCAGCAGCTTACACGACAGGGGGGCGAGGAGATCCTACAATGAGCAGTTCTTC
cdr3_aa: CASSLHDRGARRSYNEQFF
v_call: TRBV7-9
d_call: TRBD1
clone_size: NA
j_call: TRBJ2-1

cdr3_nt: TGCGCCAGCAGCTTGGCCCTCGTGGCAGGGGGATCTGGGGCCAACGTCCTGACTTTC
cdr3_aa: CASSLALVAGGSGANVLTF
v_call: TRBV5-1
d_call: TRBD1
clone_size: many
j_call: TRBJ2-6